Shown below are 13 T cell receptor beta chains from a single sample sequenced in a study. TCRdb reanalysed the 5' RACE reads using MiXCR and keeps one entry per CDR3 protein. Of under 45,000 distinct CDR3 sequences listed, approximately 31% are singletons. Sequenced input: tumor-infiltrating memory CD4+ T cells sorted from the breast tumor. The subset was: memory CD4+ T cells, CD4+CD45RO+CD25-. All receptors derive from a female donor with breast cancer.

The rearrangement links TRBV7-6 to TRBJ2-3; 7 bases are a match to TRBD1. Per the germline V gene, CDR1 is SGHVS and CDR2 is FNYEAQ. This CDR3 comprises 16 residues. The V segment lost 5 bases and the J segment 1 base; nucleotides outside the gene matches: 9. Here the CDR3 reads CASSRTPGQRTDTQYF. The CDR3 coding sequence is TGTGCCAGCAGCCGGACTCCGGGACAGCGCACAGATACGCAGTATTTT.

This clonotype was seen ten or more times. The chain joins TRBV29-1 to TRBJ1-2; D gene uncertain. This CDR3 spans 9 amino acids. V was shortened by 5 bases and J by 8 bases, with 6 bases between the two germline ends. Germline loops: CDR1 SQVTM, CDR2 ANQGSEA. The CDR3 bases are TGCAGCGTTTTATCGGGCTACACCTTC. This gives the protein CSVLSGYTF.

The chain employs TRBV5-6 and TRBJ1-4, with a weak D call TRBD1 (6 bases). The V end was cut by 2 bases, the J end by 6 bases, with 14 bases between. From germline, CDR1 is SGHDT and CDR2 YYEEEE. The CDR3 runs 15 residues. The CDR3 sequence is CASSFSRQADEKLFF. CDR3 DNA: TGTGCCAGCAGCTTTTCGAGACAGGCTGATGAAAAACTGTTTTTT. The whole variable domain, remainder taken from reference TRBV5-6 and TRBJ1-4, is DAGVTQSPTHLIKTRGQQVTLRCSPKSGHDTVSWYQQALGQGPQFIFQYYEEEERQRGNFPDRFSGHQFPNYSSELNVNALLLGDSALYLCASSFSRQADEKLFFGSGTQLSVL.

This clonotype showed up just a few times. DNA of the CDR3: TGTGCCAGCAGCCGGGGAACGGGCCCATCCTACGAGCAGTACTTC. It encodes CASSRGTGPSYEQYF. This chain links TRBV11-2 with TRBJ2-7, with TRBD2 as a possible D gene (5 bases). The germline V gene encodes CDR1 SGHAT and CDR2 FQNNGV. This CDR3 contains 15 residues. Between the trimmed V and J ends, which lost 5 bases and 1 base, there was a span of 15 bases.

This clonotype was observed at least ten times. V is TRBV12-3 or TRBV12-4 and J is TRBJ1-4, with D perhaps TRBD1 (6 bases). CDR3 length: 16 residues. V was cut by 5 bases and J by 0 bases, with 13 bases left in between. The CDR3: CASSRQTGTTNEKLFF. CDR3 nucleotide sequence: TGTGCCAGCAGTCGACAAACAGGGACAACTAATGAAAAACTGTTTTTT.

This clonotype was found a few times. CDR3: CASSGGAGRAYEQYF. Written as DNA, the CDR3 is TGTGCCAGCAGCGGCGGGGCGGGGAGGGCTTACGAGCAGTACTTC. The V call is TRBV7-2, the J call TRBJ2-7; 7 bases map to TRBD2. V lost 5 bases, J lost 4 bases, and 11 bases stayed unmatched. Germline V lookup: CDR1 SGHTA, CDR2 FQGNSA. The CDR3 consists of 15 residues. The full variable domain, with the rest looked up from reference TRBV7-2 and TRBJ2-7, is GAGVSQSPSNKVTEKGKDVELRCDPISGHTALYWYRQSLGQGLEFLIYFQGNSAPDKSGLPSDRFSAERTGGSVSTLTIQRTQQEDSAVYLCASSGGAGRAYEQYFGPGTRLTVT.

This sequence joins TRBV11-1 and TRBJ2-7, with a possible D match to TRBD1 (5 bases). Trimming took 5 bases from V and 2 from J, leaving 10 bases between them. Germline CDR1 SGHAT, CDR2 FQDESV (reference sequence). This CDR3 contains 13 residues. CDR3 nucleotide sequence: TGTGCCAGCAGCATCGGACAAACCTACGAGCAGTACTTC. Its protein product is CASSIGQTYEQYF.

This chain uses TRBV6-2 or TRBV6-3 with TRBJ2-7; possibly TRBD2 for D (6 bases). V lost 10 bases and J lost 6, with 13 bases in between. The CDR3 is 11 residues long. Germline loops: CDR1 MNHEY, CDR2 SVGEGT. The chain's CDR3 is CATQGGGEQYF. DNA of the CDR3: TGTGCCACCCAGGGAGGAGGCGAGCAGTACTTC.

This clonotype was detected many times. The V call is TRBV28, the J call TRBJ2-5; TRBD1 matches 9 bases. The CDR3 has 15 residues. V was clipped by 5 bases and J by 6 bases; unmatched bases: 10. From germline, CDR1 is MDHEN and CDR2 SYDVKM. The CDR3 coding sequence is TGTGCCAGCAGTCCAACAGGGGGCGCGTCAAAGACCCAGTACTTC. As protein: CASSPTGGASKTQYF.

The chain combines TRBV4-1 with TRBJ2-7; D is tentatively TRBD1 or TRBD2 (5 bases each). The CDR3 totals 15 residues. V was clipped by 4 bases and J by 2 bases, with 15 bases between them. Germline CDR1 reads MGHRA; CDR2 reads YSYEKL. The CDR3 coding sequence is TGCGCCAGCAGCCGGACCCGGGACGAACCCTACGAGCAGTACTTC. This sequence encodes CASSRTRDEPYEQYF.

The chain has TRBV28 and TRBJ2-2, with 7 bases identical to TRBD2. There are 14 residues in the CDR3. CDR1 and CDR2 (germline): MDHEN, SYDVKM. V shed 7 bases, J shed 6 bases, and the junction held 8 bases outside the gene matches. The CDR3 nucleotides read TGTGCCAGCAACTTTGCGGGAGTCTCCGGGGAGCTGTTTTTT. Its protein product is CASNFAGVSGELFF. The full variable domain, rest sourced from reference TRBV28 and TRBJ2-2, is DVKVTQSSRYLVKRTGEKVFLECVQDMDHENMFWYRQDPGLGLRLIYFSYDVKMKEKGDIPEGYSVSREKKERFSLILESASTNQTSMYLCASNFAGVSGELFFGEGSRLTVL.

The chain combines TRBV9 with TRBJ1-6, with TRBD1 matching 8 bases. After removal of 3 bases from V and 6 bases from J, the junction contained 2 bases not matched to a gene. CDR3 length equals 14 residues. From germline, CDR1 is SGDLS and CDR2 YYNGEE. The CDR3 sequence is CASSADRGNSPLHF. The DNA for the CDR3 is TGTGCCAGCAGCGCCGACAGGGGTAATTCACCCCTCCACTTT.

In its sample, this clonotype was seen a few times. This chain links TRBV6-2 or TRBV6-3 with TRBJ2-1; D uncertain. Trimming left V 2 bases short and J 2 bases short, with 7 bases between. The CDR3 extends over 14 amino acids. Germline V lookup: CDR1 MNHEY, CDR2 SVGEGT. The CDR3: CASSYRATYNEQFF. As DNA, the CDR3 is TGTGCCAGCAGTTACCGGGCCACCTACAATGAGCAGTTCTTC.